This T cell receptor (beta chain) was identified in a study of cytomegalovirus exposure and HLA in healthy donors (dated by TCRdb to 2016 to 2017). Notes on the research overall: An earlier analysis of a few hundred of the donors reported about 260 Gb of sequence data and around 110 million unique TCR beta sequences obtained from 150 million to 200 million T cells. Roughly 300 gigabases of sequencing data and 80 million or so unique TCR sequences were included in an early release covering about 620 HLA-typed donors. Of the approximately 400 genotyped donors, 81% were placed in the genetic ancestry cluster associated with self-reported Caucasian donors. The study aimed to test whether signatures of past pathogen exposure could be identified by cataloging public T cell receptors. The study used immunosequencing to profile the T cell repertoires of 666 subjects and linked those repertoires to cytomegalovirus serostatus. In addition to the first cohort of 666 subjects, a separate validation cohort of 130 or so different subjects was used. To predict cytomegalovirus infection status, the study brought together high-throughput TCR immunosequencing, statistical association of individual TCRs with disease status, and machine learning. To study patterns of TCR occurrence, a later analysis re-analyzed previously published TCR beta repertoires from under 750 donors and added high-resolution HLA genotyping. Rather than using new phenotypic data, the later analysis identified candidate immune exposures from TCR beta sequences and from how often those sequences occurred across donors. To decide whether each TCR beta V gene segment behaved as functional or pseudogenic, an earlier analysis of approximately 590 of the donors relied on high-throughput TCR beta sequencing. Donor age, sex, ethnicity and CMV serostatus were compiled alongside the repertoire data. In a later genetic analysis, genome-wide SNP genotypes for about three fifths of the roughly 670 donors were used, and that subset was treated as a discovery cohort. All discovery cohort repertoires had been generated on a single sequencing platform. HLA typing covered class I and class II loci at four-digit resolution. The number of typed donors differed by locus: about 620-640 for A, B, C, DRB1 and DQB1; roughly 510 for DQA1; over 600 for DPA1; and some 470 for DPB1. Four or five DR-DQ haplotypes were handled as single units for association and clustering because linkage in the cohort was strong. Among 300 to 500 genotyped donors of the cohort, an average of approximately 200,000 unique TCR beta nucleotide sequences was sequenced per donor, of which about 19% were non-productive.

V sheds 10 bases and J sheds 0 bases, leaving 7 bases between their ends. CDR1 and CDR2 were assigned from the germline V gene as MNHNS and SASEGT. The CDR3 holds 11 amino acids from the cysteine to the phenylalanine. The read is trimmed to its CDR3 DNA, 33 bases read in frame from base 1. On this clone itself: There is no known antigen for this receptor. Base qualities are not recorded, but no much larger clone differs from it by a single base.

To prepare the library, the immunoSEQ multiplex PCR assay was applied. For the multiplex PCR, a mixture combining 60 forward primers for TCR Vbeta segments and 13 reverse primers for TCR Jbeta segments was used. Amplification of the CDR3 region of rearranged TCR beta genes was performed with a multiplex PCR assay on genomic DNA. The amplified TCR beta libraries were sequenced on the Illumina HiSeq System as 87-base-pair reads. Regarding the original processing steps: In a later analysis, approximately 74 million unique TCR beta chains were counted across the 650 to 700 repertoires, and about 10 million of these chains were shared by at least two donors. Raw reads were error-corrected and collapsed into unique sequences with a nearest-neighbor algorithm that merged closely related sequences to remove PCR and sequencing errors. Alignment of CDR3 sequences to IMGT reference sequences was used to assign V, D and J gene segments. For a sequence to be retained, at least a six-nucleotide match to both a V gene segment and a J gene segment was required. Rearrangements were classified as productive when the CDR3 lacked stop codons and remained in frame with V and J, and all other rearrangements were classified as non-productive. Following IMGT convention, CDR3 was defined as the stretch from the second conserved V-encoded cysteine up to the conserved J-encoded phenylalanine. In an earlier analysis of 500 to 650 of the donors, sequences lacking an unambiguous match to a single V gene segment were excluded. An earlier analysis of a few hundred of the donors called V segments functional above 56.7% productive rearrangements and segregating when the between-donor standard deviation exceeded 5%. A statistical classification framework was built to diagnose cytomegalovirus status from the catalog of TCR beta chain sequences. In a later analysis, TCR nucleotide sequences were compared against IMGT/GENE-DB human TR gene sequences so that V and J genes could be assigned. In a later analysis, CDR3 sequences and most-parsimonious VDJ recombination scenarios were assigned using the TCRdist pipeline. In a later analysis, each TCR beta chain was defined by its CDR3 amino acid sequence together with its V-gene family, and reads lacking a unique V-gene family were excluded. As a way to deal with suspected cross-contamination and a sequencing artifact, a later analysis dropped under 600 nucleotide sequences that were highly shared and had low generation probability. For each public chain, a later analysis derived a clonal expansion index from normalized ranks of inferred template counts within each repertoire. In a later analysis, generation probabilities were computed with a VDJ recombination model fitted to out-of-frame rearrangements, and the resulting probabilities were checked against IGoR. Hypergeometric tests were used in a later analysis to score TCR-TCR, TCR-HLA and TCR-CMV co-occurrence, with a repertoire-size bias correction applied to the TCR pairs. False discovery rates were estimated in a later analysis by permuting HLA or CMV assignments 20 times. A later analysis grouped co-occurring TCRs with DBSCAN, adding TCRdist sequence similarity when clustering within HLA-allele-positive subsets. Co-occurrence clustering excluded repertoires with fewer than 30,000 or more than 120,000 public chains, plus five with anomalous nucleotide sharing. TCRdb provides this immuneACCESS table in a form limited to in-frame rearrangements. Some clones are lacking; in checked studies, under half of them reflect an unresolved V gene, and why the rest are absent is not known. The DNA was the basis for D and trimming; V, J and clone size are from that table. In this sample the table shows 110,000 or so clones, about 13% of which occur a single time. The ten largest clones take up around 16% of the sample.

In total, approximately 700 healthy bone marrow donors made up the cohort. At the time of sampling, every cohort member was nominally healthy, though immune exposures that went unrecorded were likely present. The donor tested CMV seropositive and was one of the 289 seropositive cohort members. Every donor gave a peripheral blood sample, and the peripheral blood mononuclear cells from that sample were used for TCR beta sequencing. Genomic DNA was extracted from the blood cell samples with the Qiagen DNeasy Blood Extraction Kit. What the research found in general, with its limitations: Only TCR beta chains were sequenced in this cohort, and the absence of alpha or paired-chain data limited detectable features. In a later analysis, TCR association rates were found to vary across HLA loci, with the most associated TCRs seen for DRB1 alleles and the fewest for HLA-C alleles. HLA typing was unavailable for some donors at each locus, so association tests used only the typed subset. Correlated functional status among segregating V segments might be attributable to linkage disequilibrium, but an unknown experimental factor could not be ruled out. Sequencing depth was assumed to be roughly uniform across donors in the presence/absence analyses, though that assumption may not hold. Immune exposure information for the cohort was limited to CMV serostatus. The study listed over 150 TCR beta chains as associated with cytomegalovirus. Some IMGT-functional V segments, including TRBV6-2 and TRBV6-3, could not be told apart with the 87-base-pair reads, so those segments were excluded. When HLA alleles, especially DR and DQ, strongly co-occurred, attributing TCR associations to individual alleles was difficult. Broadly in line with IMGT annotations, most TCR beta V segments showed up in productive rearrangements about 87% or about 30% of the time in an earlier analysis of 587 of the donors. According to the authors, the approach could potentially be generalized to other disease states and immunological phenotypes. An association between a missense DCLRE1C variant and V-gene and J-gene trimming of TCR beta chains was found in a later genetic analysis and replicated in an independent cohort. According to a later analysis, most CMV-associated TCR beta chains appeared to be HLA-restricted, and the HLA associations seemed to be driven largely by CMV exposure. A cluster of highly shared sequence variants was judged likely to be a technical artifact of the sequencing pipeline. A further reported finding was that TCR beta sequences accurately predicted the HLA-A and HLA-B alleles for most subjects in the first cohort. According to a later analysis, parvovirus B19, influenza, CMV and Epstein-Barr virus appeared linked to several top co-occurrence clusters. In vitro tests confirmed that a few of the cytomegalovirus-associated TCR beta chains recognize cytomegalovirus antigens. Cytomegalovirus status was reported to be diagnosed by the classifier with high specificity and sensitivity in both the original and validation cohorts. Compared with the 666-donor mean, donors in an Asian-associated ancestry cluster had fewer N-insertions in productive TCRs, according to a later genetic analysis. Most TCR sequences were observed very rarely across donors, whereas some public TCRs were present in many individuals. Compared with equally common non-associated chains, HLA-associated TCR beta chains in a later analysis were more clonally expanded and had lower generation probabilities. Some 16 rarely observed V segments, including chromosome 9 orphons, were excluded from the earlier analysis of almost 600 of the donors because counts were too low. A later analysis associated 16,951 TCR beta sequences with specific HLA alleles at a false discovery rate of 0.05.

The sequencing sample was made of PBMCs. Recombination linked TRBV6-1 to TRBJ2-7, with the D gene not confidently named. The TCR originated in a man aged 40-49 years in good health and CMV-seropositive. The CDR3 region reads CATGNSYEQYF. Read as DNA, the sequence is TGTGCCACAGGAAACTCCTACGAGCAGTACTTC.